This TCR beta chain was identified during a study of T cells in Graves' hyperthyroidism and ophthalmopathy. General study findings and limits: The model predicted ophthalmopathy a median approximately 6 months before onset.

This clonotype was seen at least ten times. What it recognizes is unknown. Germline assignment: CDR1 MDHEN and CDR2 SYDVKM. The CDR3 runs 15 residues. V gave up 5 bases and J gave up 3 bases, with 17 bases separating them. RNA transcripts served as the template for amplifying TCR beta CDR3 regions. Researchers ran a first-round RT-PCR on the TCR CDR3 using the HTBI primer set. TCRdb fed the multiplex PCR reads into MiXCR, producing one record per CDR3 protein. The repertoire holds some 550,000 distinct CDR3 sequences, with approximately 15% as singletons. The sequence came from a woman aged 35 to 49 with Graves' ophthalmopathy. Sequencing was performed on blood. The V gene is TRBV28, the J gene TRBJ2-7, with D unclear. The CDR3 DNA is TGTGCCAGCAGTCCCACAATGAGCGACCTCTACGAGCAGTACTTC. Its translation: CASSPTMSDLYEQYF.